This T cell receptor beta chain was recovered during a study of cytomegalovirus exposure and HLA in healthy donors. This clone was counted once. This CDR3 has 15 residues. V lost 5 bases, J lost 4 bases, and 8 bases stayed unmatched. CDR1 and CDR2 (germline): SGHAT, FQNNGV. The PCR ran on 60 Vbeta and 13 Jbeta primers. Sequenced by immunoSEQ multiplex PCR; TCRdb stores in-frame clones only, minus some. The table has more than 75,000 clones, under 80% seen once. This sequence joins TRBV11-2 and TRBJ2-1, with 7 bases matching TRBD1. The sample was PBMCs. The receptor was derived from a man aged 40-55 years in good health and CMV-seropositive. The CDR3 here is CASSLNRGEYNEQFF. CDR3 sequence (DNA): TGTGCCAGCAGCCTCAACAGGGGCGAATACAATGAGCAGTTCTTC. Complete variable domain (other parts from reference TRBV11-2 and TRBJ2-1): EAGVAQSPRYKIIEKRQSVAFWCNPISGHATLYWYQQILGQGPKLLIQFQNNGVVDDSQLPKDRFSAERLKGVDSTLKIQPAKLEDSAVYLCASSLNRGEYNEQFFGPGTRLTVL.